The 8 T cell receptor beta chains below were found in one sample sequenced in a study of PD-1 blockade in classical Hodgkin lymphoma. Here immunoSEQ multiplex PCR was the method, and the copy in TCRdb shows in-frame clones only, minus some. There are some 11,000 clones in the sample; 76% occur only once, and about 26% lies in the top ten. Each patient relapsed following autologous stem cell transplantation, and prior brentuximab vedotin exposure differed. This sample comprised peripheral blood mononuclear cells (PBMCs), obtained at baseline. The receptors here all came from a human donor with classical Hodgkin lymphoma.

This sequence joins TRBV18 and TRBJ2-2; maybe TRBD1 (6 bases). CDR1 and CDR2 from the germline V gene are KGHSH and LQKENI. Trimming pared 2 bases from V and 0 bases from J, leaving 7 bases between. The CDR3 length is 15 residues. CDR3 region: CASSPRQANTGELFF. The CDR3, as DNA: TGTGCCAGCTCACCAAGACAGGCGAACACCGGGGAGCTGTTTTTT.

The rearrangement uses TRBV14 and TRBJ1-2, with a possible D match to TRBD1 (5 bases). CDR1 is SGHDN, CDR2 FVKESK, per germline. V lost 4 bases and J lost 4, with 13 bases in between. This CDR3 spans 14 amino acids. The chain's CDR3 is CASSRLQGVYGYTF. The CDR3 DNA is TGTGCCAGCAGCCGACTTCAGGGAGTCTATGGCTACACCTTC. Full variable domain (rest looked up from reference TRBV14 and TRBJ1-2): EAGVTQFPSHSVIEKGQTVTLRCDPISGHDNLYWYRRVMGKEIKFLLHFVKESKQDESGMPNNRFLAERTGGTYSTLKVQPAELEDSGVYFCASSRLQGVYGYTFGSGTRLTVV.

The V gene is TRBV6-4, the J gene TRBJ2-7; tentative D call: TRBD2 (5 bases). Per germline, CDR1 MRHNA and CDR2 SNTAGT. CDR3 length: 14 amino acids. The V gene lost 1 base and the J gene lost 6 bases, with 13 bases spanning the gap. The CDR3 sequence is CASSDYIEGLEQYF. The CDR3 bases are TGTGCCAGCAGTGACTATATTGAGGGTCTCGAGCAGTACTTC.

This clone was detected only once. The genes are TRBV27 and TRBJ1-2; D ambiguous. CDR3 length: 16 residues. V lost 3 bases, J lost 0 bases, and 14 bases lay in between. Germline-derived CDR1 and CDR2 are MNHEY and SMNVEV (reference sequence). The CDR3 here is CASSLSATSTNYGYTF. CDR3 DNA sequence: TGTGCCAGCAGTTTGTCTGCAACCTCTACTAACTATGGCTACACCTTC.

This chain joins TRBV7-9 and TRBJ2-4; 9 bases fit TRBD2. Unmatched junction bases numbered 8, after V lost 0 bases and J lost 11 bases. Germline CDR1 is SEHNR and CDR2 is FQNEAQ (reference sequence). CDR3 length: 15 amino acids. The CDR3 spells CASSLASGSSQVQYF. The CDR3 nucleotides read TGTGCCAGCAGCTTAGCTAGCGGGAGCTCGCAAGTTCAGTACTTC.

J is TRBJ2-7 and V is TRBV2; 8 bases are a match to TRBD2. Germline CDR1 SNHLY, CDR2 FYNNEI. CDR3 length: 14 amino acids. The J segment lost 3 bases and the V segment lost 6 bases, leaving 7 bases of the junction unmatched. The CDR3 nucleotides read TGTGCCAGCAGCTCCGGGGGGGGCGGCTACGAGCAGTACTTC. This gives the protein CASSSGGGGYEQYF.

The table lists this clone with a count of one. The V and J genes are TRBV14 and TRBJ2-7; TRBD2 matches 14 bases. J lost 6 bases, V lost 4 bases, and 5 bases had no gene match. Germline CDR1 is SGHDN and CDR2 is FVKESK. This CDR3 spans 15 amino acids. The CDR3 DNA is TGTGCCAGCAGCCTGGGACTAGCGGGAGTTGCCGAGCAGTACTTC. Protein product: CASSLGLAGVAEQYF.

The rearrangement uses TRBV11-2 and TRBJ2-7; D remains ambiguous. Germline V gene sequence: CDR1 SGHAT, CDR2 FQNNGV. Trimming left V 1 base short and J 5 bases short, with 3 bases between. The length of the CDR3 is 11 residues. The CDR3 is CASSLGHEQYF. The DNA for the CDR3 is TGTGCCAGCAGCTTAGGACACGAGCAGTACTTC. Supplemented by reference TRBV11-2 and TRBJ2-7, the full variable domain reads EAGVAQSPRYKIIEKRQSVAFWCNPISGHATLYWYQQILGQGPKLLIQFQNNGVVDDSQLPKDRFSAERLKGVDSTLKIQPAKLEDSAVYLCASSLGHEQYFGPGTRLTVT.